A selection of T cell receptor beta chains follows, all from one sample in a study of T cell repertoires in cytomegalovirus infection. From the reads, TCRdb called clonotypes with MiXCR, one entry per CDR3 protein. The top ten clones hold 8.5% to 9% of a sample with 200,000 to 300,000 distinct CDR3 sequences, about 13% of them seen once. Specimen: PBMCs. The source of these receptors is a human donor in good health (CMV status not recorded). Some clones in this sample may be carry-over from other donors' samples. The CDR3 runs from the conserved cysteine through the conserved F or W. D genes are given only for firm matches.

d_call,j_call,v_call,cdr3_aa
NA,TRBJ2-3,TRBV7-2,CASSALQADTQYF
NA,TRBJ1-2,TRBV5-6,CASTFGGRGYTF
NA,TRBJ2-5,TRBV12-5,CASGLEPETQYF
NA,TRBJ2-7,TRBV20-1,CSARSRFGSYEQYF
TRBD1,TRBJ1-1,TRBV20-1,CSAAVTGARATEAFF
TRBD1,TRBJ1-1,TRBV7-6,CASSLRTGTGPNTEAFF
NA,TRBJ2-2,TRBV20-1,CSARAAGSGDTGELFF
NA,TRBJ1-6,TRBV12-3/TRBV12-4,CASSLQGPPLHF
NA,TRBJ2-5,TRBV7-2,CASSPRPGTFTETQYF
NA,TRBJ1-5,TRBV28,CASKPQGWNQPQHF
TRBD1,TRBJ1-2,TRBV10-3,CAIGVQGEIYGYTF
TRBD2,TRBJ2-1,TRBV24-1,CATSDSSGSSYNEQFF
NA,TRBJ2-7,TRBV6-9,CASSSSGTTGEQYF
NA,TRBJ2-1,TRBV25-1,CARSGRPGEQFF
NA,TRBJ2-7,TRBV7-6,CASSLGGIREQYF
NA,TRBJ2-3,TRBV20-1,CSAAGVQNTQYF
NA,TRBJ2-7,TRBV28,CASSPPGRGLSYEQYF
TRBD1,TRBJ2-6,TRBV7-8,CASSQGTGGSGANVLTF
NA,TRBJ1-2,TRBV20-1,CSARENQGLGYTF
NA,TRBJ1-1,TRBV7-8,CASSLVGGAEAFF
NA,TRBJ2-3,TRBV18,CASSQLGQSTDTQYF
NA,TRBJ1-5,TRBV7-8,CASSLAQVTGQPQHF
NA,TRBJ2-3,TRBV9,CASSVGGAWTDTQYF
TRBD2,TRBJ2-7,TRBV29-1,CSVSSGAYEQYF